Presented here are 30 T cell receptor beta chains from one specimen sequenced in a study of radiotherapy plus CTLA-4 blockade in lung cancer. Clones were read by immunoSEQ multiplex PCR, and TCRdb kept only the in-frame ones, dropping some. The data hold more than 100,000 clones, with over 80% observed a single time. Sequences were derived from peripheral blood, sampled from a patient treated with radiotherapy plus ipilimumab. The receptors originated from a human donor with non-small cell lung cancer that progressed on radiotherapy plus ipilimumab.

The chain recombines TRBV5-1 with TRBJ2-2; 8 nucleotides agree with TRBD1. CDR1 SGHRS and CDR2 YFSETQ come from the germline V gene. V lost 1 base and J lost 3; bases outside the gene matches: 2. CDR3 size: 15 residues. As DNA, the CDR3 is TGCGCCAGCAGCTTGTTGACAGGGGACACCGGGGAGCTGTTTTTT. Residues: CASSLLTGDTGELFF.

The J gene is TRBJ2-5, the V gene TRBV5-1, with 12 nucleotides matching TRBD2. V was pared by 6 bases and J by 2 bases, with 2 bases of the junction left unmatched. Germline loops: CDR1 SGHRS, CDR2 YFSETQ. The length of the CDR3 is 14 residues. CDR3 loop: CASNGLAGQETQYF. The CDR3 DNA reads as TGCGCCAGCAACGGACTAGCGGGACAAGAGACCCAGTACTTC. Full variable domain (rest looked up from reference TRBV5-1 and TRBJ2-5): KAGVTQTPRYLIKTRGQQVTLSCSPISGHRSVSWYQQTPGQGLQFLFEYFSETQRNKGNFPGRFSGRQFSNSRSEMNVSTLELGDSALYLCASNGLAGQETQYFGPGTRLLVL.

V is TRBV23-1 and J is TRBJ2-5; 7 nucleotides match TRBD1. TRBV23-1 is marked as an open reading frame, function uncertain. V trimming: 1 base; J trimming: 6 bases; junction bases outside the gene matches: 8. CDR3 length equals 15 residues. The CDR3 here is CASSQFSDRVKTQYF. DNA for the CDR3: TGCGCCAGCAGTCAATTCTCCGACAGGGTGAAGACCCAGTACTTC.

The chain is built from TRBV6-5 and TRBJ1-2, with D possibly TRBD1 on 5 matching bases. Looked up from germline, CDR1 is MNHEY and CDR2 is SVGAGI. CDR3 length: 14 amino acids. Trimming pared 6 bases from V and 3 bases from J, leaving 14 bases between. The CDR3: CASSLWGSDYGYTF. The CDR3 region has the DNA TGTGCCAGCAGCTTGTGGGGGTCGGACTATGGCTACACCTTC.

The CDR3: CASSPLGPGDTGELFF. The CDR3 bases are TGCGCCAGCAGCCCCCTGGGTCCCGGGGACACCGGGGAGCTGTTTTTT. The V call is TRBV5-1, the J call TRBJ2-2, with a tentative D call TRBD2 (5 bases). V was shortened by 4 bases and J by 3 bases, with 16 bases between the two germline ends. The germline gives CDR1 SGHRS, CDR2 YFSETQ. This CDR3 has 16 amino acids.

The rearrangement joins TRBV29-1 to TRBJ2-1; 9 bases are shared with TRBD1. The V segment lost 7 bases and the J segment 6 bases; nucleotides outside the gene matches: 4. The CDR3 runs to 12 residues. Germline loops: CDR1 SQVTM, CDR2 ANQGSEA. This CDR3 is CSAADRGNEQFF. The CDR3, as DNA: TGCAGCGCCGCGGACAGGGGCAATGAGCAGTTCTTC.

The sample holds a few counts of this clone. CDR3 DNA: TGTGCCAGCAGCCAAGACGCAGCGGGAGTATACGAGCAGTACTTC. This encodes CASSQDAAGVYEQYF. This chain uses TRBV4-2 with TRBJ2-7; 8 bases match TRBD2. Per the germline V gene, CDR1 is LGHNA and CDR2 is YNFKEQ. V was clipped by 0 bases and J by 4 bases; unmatched bases: 5. The CDR3 contains 15 residues.

This sequence joins TRBV5-4 and TRBJ2-5; D perhaps matches TRBD2 (5 bases). V was pared by 1 base and J by 5 bases, with 9 bases between. CDR1 and CDR2 (germline): SGHNT, YYREEE (reference sequence). There are 13 residues in the CDR3. The CDR3 DNA follows: TGTGCCAGCAGCTTGTCTCTAGCTGAGACCCAGTACTTC. It yields the protein CASSLSLAETQYF.

The V and J genes are TRBV11-1 and TRBJ2-5; no clear D. The ends were cut back, 3 bases at V and 0 bases at J, with 8 bases in the middle. Per the germline V gene, CDR1 is SGHAT and CDR2 is FQDESV (reference sequence). The CDR3 sequence is 14 residues long. The CDR3 DNA follows: TGTGCCAGCAGCTTTTTTGACAACCAAGAGACCCAGTACTTC. This encodes CASSFFDNQETQYF.

This rearrangement joins TRBV11-3 to TRBJ2-2; 7 nucleotides align to TRBD2. V gave up 1 base and J gave up 0 bases; unmatched junction bases: 5. The CDR3 totals 17 residues. Germline V gives CDR1 SGHNT, CDR2 YENEEA. The CDR3, as DNA: TGTGCCAGCAGCTTAGGTTTTGGACTAGCGAACACCGGGGAGCTGTTTTTT. Translation gives CASSLGFGLANTGELFF.

This chain links TRBV2 with TRBJ2-5; D may correspond to TRBD1 or TRBD2 (6 bases each). The germline V and J ends were trimmed by 8 bases and 4 bases, with 20 bases remaining between them. This CDR3 comprises 15 residues. Germline loops: CDR1 SNHLY, CDR2 FYNNEI. DNA of the CDR3: TGTGCCAGCTCTGGTGGGGGGCGTCGATTAGAGACCCAGTACTTC. It is translated as CASSGGGRRLETQYF.

The chain combines TRBV13 with TRBJ2-7, with 8 nucleotides matching TRBD2. The CDR3 runs 16 residues. The V segment lost 0 bases and the J segment 0 bases; nucleotides outside the gene matches: 4. In germline, CDR1 is PRHDT, CDR2 FYEKMQ (reference sequence). Here the CDR3 reads CASSLGTSVSSYEQYF. The CDR3 region has the DNA TGTGCCAGCAGCTTAGGGACTAGCGTCAGCTCCTACGAGCAGTACTTC.

The CDR3 DNA reads TGTGCCAGCAGTGAAGCGCTTTGGGGGGCTACAGGAAACACCATATATTTT. Translation: CASSEALWGATGNTIYF. The chain recombines TRBV6-1 with TRBJ1-3; TRBD1 is a possible D gene (6 bases). The CDR3 contains 17 residues. Germline CDR1 and CDR2: MNHNS and SASEGT. V shed 0 bases and J shed 4 bases, with 16 bases lying between them.

The chain joins TRBV4-1 to TRBJ1-1, with a possible D match to TRBD1 (6 bases). The CDR3 covers 15 residues. Trimming left V 5 bases short and J 1 base short, with 14 bases between. CDR1 is MGHRA, CDR2 YSYEKL, per germline. Here the CDR3 DNA reads TGCGCCAGCAGCGTTCGCGCGGGACAGAACACTGAAGCTTTCTTT. Encoded protein: CASSVRAGQNTEAFF.

This clone came up once. The chain carries TRBV6-1 and TRBJ2-3, with TRBD2 matching over 8 bases. CDR3 length: 15 residues. Germline CDR1 MNHNS, CDR2 SASEGT. The trim removed 5 bases at V and 1 base at J, leaving 5 bases unmatched. As DNA, the CDR3 is TGTGCCAGCAGTACGCCCGGGGGGGGCACAGATACGCAGTATTTT. Protein product: CASSTPGGGTDTQYF.

The rearrangement joins TRBV5-1 to TRBJ2-3; 15 bases fit TRBD2. The junction had 10 bases not matched to a gene; V was cut back by 4 bases and J by 4 bases. The CDR3 length is 18 residues. Germline values: CDR1 SGHRS, CDR2 YFSETQ. CDR3 sequence (DNA): TGCGCCAGCAGCCCCGGACTAGCGGGAGGGCCGGCGGCAGATACGCAGTATTTT. Amino acid sequence: CASSPGLAGGPAADTQYF.

This sequence joins TRBV11-3 and TRBJ2-3; 12 bases map to TRBD2. V was pared by 1 base and J by 6 bases, with 8 bases of the junction left unmatched. This CDR3 contains 17 residues. CDR1 SGHNT and CDR2 YENEEA come from the germline V gene. CDR3 loop: CASSLVTSGRNQDTQYF. Here the CDR3 DNA reads TGTGCCAGCAGCTTAGTAACTAGCGGGAGGAACCAGGATACGCAGTATTTT.

V is TRBV6-5 and J is TRBJ1-1; D remains ambiguous. CDR1 is MNHEY, CDR2 SVGAGI, per germline. The CDR3 totals 15 residues. V lost 5 bases to trimming and J lost 0 bases, with 13 bases between them. Written as DNA, the CDR3 is TGTGCCAGCAGTGGGGTCGGCCTCATGAACACTGAAGCTTTCTTT. This sequence encodes CASSGVGLMNTEAFF.

J is TRBJ1-2 and V is TRBV5-4, with D unclear. The germline CDR1 and CDR2 sequences are SGHNT and YYREEE (reference sequence). The CDR3 runs to 11 residues. The germline V and J ends were trimmed by 1 base and 8 bases, with 6 bases remaining between them. As DNA, the CDR3 is TGTGCCAGCAGCTTGCTGGGGGGCTACACCTTC. Translated: CASSLLGGYTF.

This chain links TRBV5-1 with TRBJ1-2, with D uncertain. From germline, CDR1 is SGHRS and CDR2 YFSETQ. The ends were cut back, 0 bases at V and 0 bases at J, with 6 bases in the middle. This CDR3 is 14 amino acids long. CDR3 coding DNA: TGCGCCAGCAGCTTGGCGGACCCTAACTATGGCTACACCTTC. This encodes CASSLADPNYGYTF.

The chain carries TRBV2 and TRBJ2-1; D gene uncertain. The CDR3 totals 14 residues. From germline, CDR1 is SNHLY and CDR2 FYNNEI. Between the trimmed V and J ends, which lost 3 bases and 0 bases, there was a span of 6 bases. Written as DNA, the CDR3 is TGTGCCAGCAGTGACCTGAGCTCCTACAATGAGCAGTTCTTC. Translated: CASSDLSSYNEQFF. Drawing the rest from reference TRBV2 and TRBJ2-1, the complete variable domain is EPEVTQTPSHQVTQMGQEVILRCVPISNHLYFYWYRQILGQKVEFLVSFYNNEISEKSEIFDDQFSVERPDGSNFTLKIRSTKLEDSAMYFCASSDLSSYNEQFFGPGTRLTVL.

This CDR3 reads CATSRERGGNTEAFF. CDR3 coding DNA: TGTGCCACCAGCAGAGAAAGGGGTGGGAACACTGAAGCTTTCTTT. The rearrangement uses TRBV15 and TRBJ1-1, with TRBD1 as a possible D gene (5 bases). The length of the CDR3 is 15 residues. The V end lost 0 bases, the J end lost 1 base, and 9 bases lay between the germline ends. Germline CDR1 reads LNHNV; CDR2 reads YYDKDF (reference sequence).

The chain has TRBV30 and TRBJ1-3; possibly TRBD1 for D (6 bases). From germline, CDR1 is GTSNPN and CDR2 SVGIG (reference sequence). The V and J ends lost 3 bases and 2 bases respectively, with 11 bases between them. The length of the CDR3 is 14 residues. CDR3 DNA: TGTGCCTGGAGATTGGGGGGGCCTGGAAACACCATATATTTT. It encodes CAWRLGGPGNTIYF.

The CDR3 sequence: CASSPLGESDTQYF. CDR3 sequence (DNA): TGTGCCAGCTCACCGTTGGGGGAGTCAGATACGCAGTATTTT. The chain has TRBV18 and TRBJ2-3; TRBD1 or TRBD2 may be the D gene (5 bases each). The V gene lost 3 bases and the J gene lost 4 bases, with 11 bases spanning the gap. There are 14 residues in the CDR3. Germline CDR1 is KGHSH and CDR2 is LQKENI. Based on the CDR3 plus reference TRBV18 and TRBJ2-3, the full variable domain is NAGVMQNPRHLVRRRGQEARLRCSPMKGHSHVYWYRQLPEEGLKFMVYLQKENIIDESGMPKERFSAEFPKEGPSILRIQQVVRGDSAAYFCASSPLGESDTQYFGPGTRLTVL.

This clone was counted once. The chain joins TRBV6-6 to TRBJ2-7; TRBD1 matches at 8 bases. Trimming took 6 bases from V and 2 from J; bases not matched to a gene: 9. Germline CDR1 is MNHNY and CDR2 is SVGAGI (reference sequence). There are 15 residues in the CDR3. The CDR3 region is CASRPAGTGTYEQYF. The CDR3 DNA is TGTGCCAGCAGACCCGCCGGGACAGGTACCTACGAGCAGTACTTC.

This clone came up once. This chain uses TRBV5-4 with TRBJ2-5; 7 bases match TRBD1. The CDR3 consists of 13 residues. V shed 0 bases, J shed 5 bases, and the junction held 1 base outside the gene matches. Germline V gene sequence: CDR1 SGHNT, CDR2 YYREEE (reference sequence). CDR3 loop: CASSLVGGETQYF. CDR3 bases: TGTGCCAGCAGCTTGGTAGGGGGCGAGACCCAGTACTTC.

The genes are TRBV9 and TRBJ2-7, with 12 bases lining up with TRBD2. The CDR3 has 18 amino acids. CDR1 is SGDLS and CDR2 is YYNGEE in the germline V gene. The ends lost 0 bases at V and 1 base at J; junction bases unmatched: 8. CDR3 in DNA: TGTGCCAGCAGCGTAGAACCCTCGACTAGCGGGAGATCCTACGAGCAGTACTTC. As protein: CASSVEPSTSGRSYEQYF.

A word on this clone: The same CDR3 also results from other DNA sequences found in this sample. The V and J genes are TRBV5-1 and TRBJ2-3; D not certain. V lost 4 bases and J 1 base, leaving 4 bases between the germline ends. The CDR3 has 12 amino acids. Germline lookup yields CDR1 SGHRS and CDR2 YFSETQ. The DNA of the CDR3 is TGCGCCAGCAGCGCCGGCACAGATACGCAGTATTTT. Protein: CASSAGTDTQYF.

In its sample, this clone was seen once. This chain links TRBV14 with TRBJ2-1, with D possibly TRBD2 on 6 matching bases. This CDR3 region has 17 residues. The V end lost 4 bases, the J end lost 2 bases, and 18 bases lay between the germline ends. Germline-derived CDR1 and CDR2 are SGHDN and FVKESK. The CDR3 sequence is CASSPLGLAPAYNEQFF. The CDR3, as DNA: TGTGCCAGCAGCCCTCTGGGGCTAGCGCCTGCCTACAATGAGCAGTTCTTC.

This CDR3 is CASRKTSGGADGYTF. For the CDR3, the DNA is TGTGCCAGCAGAAAAACGTCAGGGGGCGCGGATGGCTACACCTTC. The gene calls are TRBV2 and TRBJ1-2; 8 nucleotides line up with TRBD1. V lost 6 bases and J lost 6; bases outside the gene matches: 12. The CDR3 is made up of 15 amino acids. CDR1 and CDR2 from the germline V gene are SNHLY and FYNNEI. Full variable domain (missing parts from reference TRBV2 and TRBJ1-2): EPEVTQTPSHQVTQMGQEVILRCVPISNHLYFYWYRQILGQKVEFLVSFYNNEISEKSEIFDDQFSVERPDGSNFTLKIRSTKLEDSAMYFCASRKTSGGADGYTFGSGTRLTVV.